The clone carrying this T cell receptor beta chain was found a few times. Its cognate antigen is unknown. These data originate in a study of T cell responses to AZD1222 COVID-19 vaccine. At the level of the study: Pooled samples include second doses given at about 4 or 12 weeks. Study-level results: Most donors were white British, females outnumbered males, and clonal diversity was possibly underestimated.

Assay: immunoSEQ multiplex PCR; the TCRdb copy retains only in-frame clones and omits some. This repertoire shows 100,000 to 150,000 clones, roughly nine tenths found once; its top ten account for 3.5% to 4.5%. The CDR3 has 16 residues. Germline CDR1 is KGHSH and CDR2 is LQKENI. V gave up 0 bases and J gave up 0 bases, with 11 bases separating them. V is TRBV18 and J is TRBJ1-1, with TRBD1 as a possible D gene (5 bases). Sequences were derived from peripheral blood, sampled on day 0 of AZD1222 vaccination. The TCR originated in an adult in good health. The CDR3 DNA is TGTGCCAGCTCACCACCTAGCCAGGGCCTGAACACTGAAGCTTTCTTT. Protein product: CASSPPSQGLNTEAFF. The entire variable domain, with the rest obtained from reference TRBV18 and TRBJ1-1, is as follows: NAGVMQNPRHLVRRRGQEARLRCSPMKGHSHVYWYRQLPEEGLKFMVYLQKENIIDESGMPKERFSAEFPKEGPSILRIQQVVRGDSAAYFCASSPPSQGLNTEAFFGQGTRLTVV.